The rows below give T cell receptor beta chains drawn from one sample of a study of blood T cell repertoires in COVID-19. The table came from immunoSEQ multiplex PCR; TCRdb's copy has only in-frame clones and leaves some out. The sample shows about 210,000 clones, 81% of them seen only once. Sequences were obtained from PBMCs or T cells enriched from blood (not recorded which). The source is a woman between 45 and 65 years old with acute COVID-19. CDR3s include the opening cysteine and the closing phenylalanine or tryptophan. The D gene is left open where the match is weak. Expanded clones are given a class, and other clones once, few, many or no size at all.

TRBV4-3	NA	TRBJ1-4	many	CASSQPDRVGEKLFF	TGCGCCAGCAGCCAGCCAGACAGAGTAGGTGAAAAACTGTTTTTT
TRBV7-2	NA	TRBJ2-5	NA	CASSLDSLKETQYF	TGTGCCAGCAGCTTAGACAGTTTGAAAGAGACCCAGTACTTC
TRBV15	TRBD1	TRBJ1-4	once	CATSVYRGPNEKLFF	TGTGCCACCAGCGTTTACAGGGGGCCTAATGAAAAACTGTTTTTT
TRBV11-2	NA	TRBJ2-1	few	CASSSGVMVRQFF	TGTGCCAGCAGCTCCGGGGTGATGGTACGGCAGTTCTTC
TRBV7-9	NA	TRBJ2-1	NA	CASSAWAENNEQFF	TGTGCCAGCAGCGCTTGGGCAGAGAACAATGAGCAGTTCTTC
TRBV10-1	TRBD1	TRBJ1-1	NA	CASTGQGVTEAFF	TGCGCCAGCACCGGACAGGGCGTCACTGAAGCTTTCTTT
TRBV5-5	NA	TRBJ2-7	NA	CASSFEVAVPYEQYF	TGTGCCAGCAGCTTTGAGGTGGCGGTTCCATACGAGCAGTACTTC
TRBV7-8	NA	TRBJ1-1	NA	CASSSPTGMNTEAFF	TGTGCCAGCAGCTCCCCTACAGGGATGAACACTGAAGCTTTCTTT
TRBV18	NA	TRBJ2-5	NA	CASSPNFGETQYF	TGTGCCAGCTCACCAAACTTTGGAGAGACCCAGTACTTC
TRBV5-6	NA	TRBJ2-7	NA	CASSLGGPLAIIKQYF	TGTGCCAGCAGCTTGGGGGGCCCACTAGCAATTATCAAGCAGTACTTC
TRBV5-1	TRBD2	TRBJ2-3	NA	CASSPIIGRGSPNPSTDTQYF	TGCGCCAGCAGCCCGATCATCGGTCGCGGGAGCCCTAATCCTAGCACAGATACGCAGTATTTT
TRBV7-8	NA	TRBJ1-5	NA	CASSLVSGTEHRGYQPQHF	TGTGCCAGCAGCTTAGTCTCCGGGACGGAGCACCGGGGGTATCAGCCCCAGCATTTT
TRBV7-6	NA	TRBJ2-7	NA	CASSLNRDSYEQYF	TGTGCCAGCAGCTTAAACAGGGATTCCTACGAGCAGTACTTC
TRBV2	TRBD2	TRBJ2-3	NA	CASSEALGVAGGRVDTQYF	TGTGCCAGCAGTGAAGCGCTTGGAGTAGCGGGGGGGCGGGTAGATACGCAGTATTTT
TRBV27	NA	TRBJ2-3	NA	CASSLSDYTDTQYF	TGTGCCAGCAGTTTATCAGACTACACAGATACGCAGTATTTT
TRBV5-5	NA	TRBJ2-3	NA	CASSLADFTDTQYF	TGTGCCAGCAGCTTGGCAGATTTCACAGATACGCAGTATTTT
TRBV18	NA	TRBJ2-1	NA	CASSPLEGTDYNEQFF	TGTGCCAGCTCACCTCTGGAGGGGACCGACTACAATGAGCAGTTCTTC
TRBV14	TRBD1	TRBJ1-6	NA	CASRWTGGSPLHF	TGTGCCAGCAGATGGACAGGGGGTTCACCCCTCCACTTT
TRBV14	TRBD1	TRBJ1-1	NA	CASSPGTGKMNTEAFF	TGTGCCAGCAGCCCTGGGACAGGCAAGATGAACACTGAAGCTTTCTTT
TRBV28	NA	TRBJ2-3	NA	CASSFYPVSGEWYF	TGTGCCAGCAGTTTCTATCCAGTTTCGGGAGAGTGGTATTTT
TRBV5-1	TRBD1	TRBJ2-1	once	CASSRGTGFQLTDEQFF	TGCGCCAGCAGCCGTGGGACAGGGTTTCAATTAACCGATGAGCAGTTCTTC
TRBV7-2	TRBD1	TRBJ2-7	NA	CASSLAHGQGIYEQYF	TGTGCCAGCAGCTTAGCGCACGGACAGGGGATTTACGAGCAGTACTTC
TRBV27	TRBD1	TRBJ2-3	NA	CASSLGRGLADTQYF	TGTGCCAGCAGTTTAGGCAGGGGGCTCGCAGATACGCAGTATTTT
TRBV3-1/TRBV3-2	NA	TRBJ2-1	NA	CATRRASVGSYNEQFF	TGTGCCACCCGGAGGGCCTCGGTAGGGTCCTACAATGAGCAGTTCTTC
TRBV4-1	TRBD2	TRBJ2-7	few	CASSRTLAGVSYEQYF	TGCGCCAGCAGCCGAACTCTAGCGGGAGTTTCCTACGAGCAGTACTTC
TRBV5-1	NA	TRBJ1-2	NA	CASSLTKTTIGDGYTF	TGCGCCAGCAGCTTGACCAAGACTACCATCGGAGATGGCTACACCTTC
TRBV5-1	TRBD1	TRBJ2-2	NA	CASSSGQGAGELFF	TGCGCCAGCAGCTCTGGACAGGGGGCCGGGGAGCTGTTTTTT
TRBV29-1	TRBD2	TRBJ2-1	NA	CSVERETYNEQFF	TGCAGCGTTGAGCGGGAGACCTACAATGAGCAGTTCTTC
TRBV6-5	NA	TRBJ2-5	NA	CASSPRGGGETQYF	TGTGCCAGCAGCCCCAGGGGAGGGGGGGAGACCCAGTACTTC
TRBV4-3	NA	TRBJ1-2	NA	CASSQDQGARGYGYTF	TGCGCCAGCAGCCAAGATCAAGGGGCGCGGGGCTATGGCTACACCTTC
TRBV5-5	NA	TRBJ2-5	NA	CASSLALGGETQYF	TGTGCCAGCAGCTTGGCGCTGGGGGGAGAGACCCAGTACTTC
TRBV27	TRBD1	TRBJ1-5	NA	CASRIASTGVYSNQPQHF	TGTGCCAGCAGAATAGCTTCGACAGGGGTTTATAGCAATCAGCCCCAGCATTTT
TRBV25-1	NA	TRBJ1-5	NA	CASSESPNSQGPQHF	TGTGCCAGCAGTGAATCCCCCAACAGCCAGGGGCCCCAGCATTTT
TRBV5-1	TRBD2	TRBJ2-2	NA	CASSGTSGTVAGELFF	TGCGCCAGCAGCGGGACTAGCGGGACCGTCGCCGGGGAGCTGTTTTTT
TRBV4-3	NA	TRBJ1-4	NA	CASSYGGGSEKLFF	TGCGCCAGCAGCTATGGGGGGGGGAGTGAAAAACTGTTTTTT
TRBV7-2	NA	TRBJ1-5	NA	CASSPRSGAEYSNQPQHF	TGTGCCAGCAGCCCCCGCTCAGGGGCTGAATATAGCAATCAGCCCCAGCATTTT
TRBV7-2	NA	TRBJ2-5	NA	CASSPQSGETQYF	TGTGCCAGCAGCCCTCAGAGCGGGGAGACCCAGTACTTC
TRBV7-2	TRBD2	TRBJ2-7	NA	CASSLAFIAGGSTYEQYF	TGTGCCAGCAGCTTAGCGTTTATAGCGGGGGGTTCAACCTACGAGCAGTACTTC
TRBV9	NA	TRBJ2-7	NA	CARVEGRGYEQYF	TGTGCCAGAGTCGAAGGGAGAGGCTACGAGCAGTACTTC
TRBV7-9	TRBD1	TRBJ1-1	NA	CASSLVRGTNTEAFF	TGTGCCAGCAGCTTAGTCAGGGGGACGAACACTGAAGCTTTCTTT
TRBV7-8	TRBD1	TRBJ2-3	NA	CASSLLVFGTGSTDTQYF	TGTGCCAGCAGCTTATTAGTTTTTGGGACAGGGAGCACAGATACGCAGTATTTT
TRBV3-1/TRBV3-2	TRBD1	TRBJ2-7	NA	CASSPPRTGWGYEQYF	TGTGCCAGCAGCCCACCCCGGACAGGGTGGGGCTACGAGCAGTACTTC
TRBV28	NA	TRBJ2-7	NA	CASSLGGSYEQYF	TGTGCCAGCAGTTTGGGGGGCTCCTACGAGCAGTACTTC
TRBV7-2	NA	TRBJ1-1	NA	CASSYGQRGTEAFF	TGTGCCAGCAGCTATGGGCAAAGGGGAACTGAAGCTTTCTTT
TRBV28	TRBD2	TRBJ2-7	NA	CASSPLLAGASYEQYF	TGTGCCAGCAGTCCCCTACTAGCGGGAGCTTCCTACGAGCAGTACTTC
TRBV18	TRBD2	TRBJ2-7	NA	CASSPGGGPDYEQYF	TGTGCCAGCTCACCCGGCGGGGGGCCAGACTACGAGCAGTACTTC
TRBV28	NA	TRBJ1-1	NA	CASRSGRRQHTEAFF	TGTGCCAGCAGGTCGGGTCGTCGACAGCACACTGAAGCTTTCTTT
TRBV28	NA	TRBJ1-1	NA	CASSMYRALNTEAFF	TGTGCCAGCAGTATGTACAGGGCCTTGAACACTGAAGCTTTCTTT